The clone carrying this TCR beta chain was seen ten or more times. Its specificity is unknown. The read is 3 residues too short to cover the CDR3 end, so that end is filled in from the germline J gene. The table came from immunoSEQ multiplex PCR; TCRdb's copy has only in-frame clones and leaves some out. Recorded here are some 42,000 clones, none singletons. The CDR3 sequence is 14 residues long. V was clipped by 6 bases and J by 4 bases, with 18 bases between them. Germline assignment: CDR1 DFQATT and CDR2 SNEGSKA (reference sequence). The record originates from a study of T cell clonality in common variable immunodeficiency. Regarding the study as a whole: Compared with healthy controls, CVID subjects showed increased TCRbeta clonality, mostly in about a third. CVID patient heterogeneity limited repertoire-clinical complication correlations.

Donors gave 5 to 8 ml heparinized peripheral whole blood. The TCR comes from a person aged 18 to 70 in good health. Source material: peripheral blood mononuclear cells. The rearrangement joins TRBV20-1 to TRBJ1-1; D is unresolved. Incomplete CDR3 DNA: TGCAGTGCGACTAGCTCGGCAGGAGTCACTGAA. This codes for CSATSSAGVTE. The whole CDR3 sequence reads CSATSSAGVTEAFF.